The clone carrying this TCR beta chain came up a few times. The antigen is undetermined. The entry originates in a study of T-cell reconstitution after alpha-beta-depleted transplantation in children. Overall study results and limits: Expanded graft clones, several hundred of them, were reportedly the source of alpha-beta T cells about two months after transplant. Newly generated T cells supplied most T-cell counts and diversity one year post-transplant. Surviving recipient T cells and intrathymic progenitors accounted for some patients' high TCRbeta diversity at day 60.

This sample's TCRbeta library carried unique molecular identifier barcodes. TCRdb ran MiXCR on the PCR reads and lists one entry per CDR3 protein. The profile shows about 980,000 distinct CDR3 sequences, about 29% of them singletons. Per germline, CDR1 SGHDT and CDR2 YYEEEE. Deletions cut 1 base from V and 0 bases from J, with 13 bases between. This CDR3 has 16 residues. The J gene is TRBJ1-1, the V gene TRBV5-6, with D possibly matching TRBD1 (5 bases). This sequence was found in a boy under three years old who had a stem cell transplant for SCID, so the T cells may come from the graft donor. Material: PBMCs, mostly from graft donor cells, obtained 360 days after TCRalphabeta/CD19-depleted stem cell transplant. CDR3 DNA: TGTGCCAGCAGCTTGAGGTACGGGGGGATGAACACTGAAGCTTTCTTT. Translation: CASSLRYGGMNTEAFF.